This T cell receptor beta chain appears in the sequencing data of a study of cytomegalovirus exposure and HLA in healthy donors. General study findings and limits: A list of about 180 TCR beta chains associated with cytomegalovirus was given. Later analysis revealed greater clonal expansion in HLA-associated TCR beta chains than in equally common others. Sequencing had likely introduced a cluster of highly shared sequence variants as an artifact.

A note on this clone: What it recognizes is unknown.

With 60 Vbeta and 13 Jbeta primers, the PCR was carried out. This table comes from immunoSEQ multiplex PCR, and its TCRdb copy is limited to in-frame clones, with some not included. In the table there are around 190,000 clones, less than 85% of which are singletons. The V and J ends lost 0 bases and 4 bases respectively, with 12 bases between them. The CDR3 length is 15 residues. Germline CDR1 and CDR2: SGHTA and FQGNSA. The chain carries TRBV7-2 and TRBJ1-1, with D perhaps matching TRBD1 (6 bases). The TCR sequence derives from a man in his thirties or forties in good health and CMV-seropositive. Sequencing used PBMCs. The CDR3 DNA reads TGTGCCAGCAGCTTAGCGAGGGGGGGCGGCACTGAAGCTTTCTTT. It translates to CASSLARGGGTEAFF.